This T cell receptor beta chain was retrieved from a study of cytomegalovirus exposure and HLA in healthy donors. As for the study in general: Later, an analysis reported that the roughly 120 validation repertoires had used the same platform as the 500 to 750 first-cohort repertoires.

Findings and limits, study-wide: Reports credit the classifier with highly specific, highly sensitive diagnosis of cytomegalovirus status. There were some public TCRs occurring in many donors, but most TCR sequences were rare.

The data were produced by immunoSEQ multiplex PCR, yet TCRdb's version contains in-frame clones alone and is incomplete. The sample carries about 60,000 clones, 90% to 96% recorded once. Germline V gives CDR1 SGHTA, CDR2 FQGNSA. The CDR3 totals 15 residues. Trimming pared 2 bases from V and 3 bases from J, leaving 11 bases between. This clone was detected once. Its antigen is undetermined. The TCR was taken from a man between 18 and 29 years old in good health and CMV-seronegative. This chain joins TRBV7-2 and TRBJ1-5; D gene unclear. Input material: PBMCs. The CDR3: CASSLIRGPNQPQHF. The DNA for the CDR3 is TGTGCCAGCAGCTTAATCCGGGGTCCCAATCAGCCCCAGCATTTT.